These 27 T cell receptor beta chains came from one sample sequenced in a study of Ad26.COV2.S vaccination and SARS-CoV-2 variants (dated by TCRdb to the early 2020s). The treatment or condition label here, explained by the study, means: 15 to 20 received Ad26.COV2.S at low or high dose, single or two shots; about 5 received placebo; per-sample allocation not given. For vaccine and placebo recipients, the sequenced repertoires came from samples collected on day 63 after the first injection. Receptors were amplified or captured by the immunoSEQ multiplex PCR assay. TCRdb's version of the immuneACCESS table is confined to in-frame rearrangements and falls short of the full clone set. An unresolved V gene accounts for under half of the shortfall where checked; the remainder is of unknown origin. The sample yields some 340,000 clones; just under 85% were counted once. The ten largest clones capture 2% to 2.5% of the sample.

The sample consisted of peripheral blood, taken in a trial of Ad26.COV2.S vaccine versus placebo. The source of these receptors is a person aged 18 to 59 who received the Ad26.COV2.S COVID-19 vaccine or a placebo.

V usage is TRBV6-5 and J usage is TRBJ2-7; D uncertain. Trimming removed 0 bases at V and 4 bases at J, with 16 bases between. The CDR3 sequence is 16 residues long. Germline loops: CDR1 MNHEY, CDR2 SVGAGI. CDR3 nucleotide sequence: TGTGCCAGCAGTTACTCGTACGGAGACGGTGCGTACGAGCAGTACTTC. As protein: CASSYSYGDGAYEQYF.

V is TRBV6-6 and J is TRBJ1-1, with 8 bases aligning to TRBD1. V lost 5 bases to trimming and J lost 4 bases; unmatched junction nucleotides: 9. Germline V CDR1 and CDR2: MNHNY, SVGAGI (reference sequence). CDR3 size: 15 residues. The CDR3 coding sequence is TGTGCCAGCAGTCCAAAAGGACAGGGAAGCACTGAAGCTTTCTTT. Its protein is CASSPKGQGSTEAFF.

This clone is a singleton in its sample. The CDR3 DNA follows: TGTGCCATCAGTGAGCTGGGGGAGGTTACCTCGGGCTACGAGCAGTACTTC. Translation: CAISELGEVTSGYEQYF. The genes are TRBV10-3 and TRBJ2-7; TRBD2 might be the D (6 bases). This CDR3 has 17 residues. V was cut by 2 bases and J by 3 bases, with 20 bases left in between. Per the germline V gene, CDR1 is ENHRY and CDR2 is SYGVKD.

This chain connects TRBV28 to TRBJ1-1; perhaps TRBD1 as D (6 bases). There are 16 residues in the CDR3. The V end lost 6 bases, the J end lost 4 bases, and 21 bases lay between the germline ends. Per germline, CDR1 MDHEN and CDR2 SYDVKM. CDR3 sequence: CASSLAGEGGGTEAFF. The CDR3 nucleotides are TGTGCCAGCAGCCTTGCTGGGGAGGGAGGGGGCACTGAAGCTTTCTTT.

This chain links TRBV6-5 with TRBJ2-7, with no clear D. The CDR3 has 15 residues. The germline V gene has CDR1 MNHEY and CDR2 SVGAGI. Deletions cut 2 bases from V and 6 bases from J, with 17 bases between. The CDR3 DNA follows: TGTGCCAGCAGTTACAGCTACCGCTCTACCGGCGAGCAGTACTTC. It specifies CASSYSYRSTGEQYF.

This clone was observed a single time. The chain recombines TRBV6-1 with TRBJ1-4; a possible D gene is TRBD1 (6 bases). In germline, CDR1 is MNHNS, CDR2 SASEGT. The CDR3 spans 18 residues. V was trimmed by 1 base and J by 3 bases, leaving 18 bases between them. The CDR3 spells CASSEGPYKGDANEKLFF. DNA for the CDR3: TGTGCCAGCAGTGAAGGCCCCTATAAGGGGGATGCTAATGAAAAACTGTTTTTT.

The rearrangement links TRBV5-4 to TRBJ1-5, with D possibly being TRBD1 (6 bases). This CDR3 contains 14 residues. Germline V gene lookup returns CDR1 SGHNT and CDR2 YYREEE (reference sequence). Trimming took 3 bases from V and 3 from J, leaving 10 bases between them. The CDR3 sequence is CASSSWGPNQPQHF. CDR3 nucleotide sequence: TGTGCCAGCAGCTCGTGGGGGCCCAATCAGCCCCAGCATTTT.

The chain employs TRBV4-1 and TRBJ2-4; D is unclear. The V end was cut by 4 bases, the J end by 0 bases, with 10 bases between. CDR1 and CDR2 (germline): MGHRA, YSYEKL. This CDR3 has 15 amino acids. CDR3 sequence reads: CASSLLNLAKNIQYF. CDR3 nucleotide sequence: TGCGCCAGCAGCCTGCTCAACCTAGCCAAAAACATTCAGTACTTC.

The CDR3 sequence: CASSLGPTGGDYEQYF. CDR3 nucleotide sequence: TGTGCCAGCAGCTTGGGGCCGACAGGGGGCGACTACGAGCAGTACTTC. The chain couples TRBV5-5 to TRBJ2-7; 10 bases are shared with TRBD1. V trimming: 0 bases; J trimming: 3 bases; junction bases outside the gene matches: 6. Germline values: CDR1 SGHKS, CDR2 YYEKEE (reference sequence). The CDR3 loop spans 16 amino acids.

This rearrangement joins TRBV6-4 to TRBJ2-3; TRBD1 aligns across 8 bases. CDR3 length: 15 amino acids. Germline V CDR1 and CDR2: MRHNA, SNTAGT. With 5 bases clipped from V and 2 bases from J, the junction kept 6 bases outside the gene matches. CDR3 nucleotide sequence: TGTGCCAGCAGTCTAACAGGGGGATACACAGATACGCAGTATTTT. This translates into CASSLTGGYTDTQYF.

The chain employs TRBV5-5 and TRBJ1-3; D unclear. The CDR3 runs to 15 residues. CDR1 and CDR2 from the germline V gene are SGHKS and YYEKEE (reference sequence). With 4 bases removed from V and 1 base from J, the gap between germline ends came to 12 bases. The CDR3 protein is CASSPEVGSGNTIYF. CDR3 DNA sequence: TGTGCCAGCAGCCCCGAAGTGGGGTCTGGAAACACCATATATTTT.

A word on this clone: Relative to the germline gene, one junction end is altered; a read error may explain this. The V and J genes are TRBV11-3 and TRBJ1-1; the D is unclear. Germline V CDR1 and CDR2: SGHNT, YENEEA. The CDR3 covers 14 residues. The CDR3 is CASTPPGRGGAALF. In DNA, the CDR3 is TGTGCCAGCACCCCGCCGGGCCGAGGAGGCGCAGCTCTTTTT. Looking up the rest from reference TRBV11-3 and TRBJ1-1 gives the full variable domain: EAGVVQSPRYKIIEKKQPVAFWCNPISGHNTLYWYLQNLGQGPELLIRYENEEAVDDSQLPKDRFSAERLKGVDSTLKIQPAELGDSAVYLCASTPPGRGGAALFGQGTRLTVV.

This chain links TRBV25-1 with TRBJ1-3; 7 bases agree with TRBD1. This CDR3 has 15 residues. Per the germline V gene, CDR1 is MGHDK and CDR2 is SYGVNS. Germline trimming cut 8 bases from V and 3 bases from J; bases unmatched to any gene: 10. This chain's CDR3 is CASGETGYGGNTIYF. CDR3 DNA sequence: TGTGCCAGCGGGGAGACAGGGTACGGTGGAAACACCATATATTTT.

The CDR3 DNA reads as TGCGCCAGCAGTTCTCTTGGGGTTGGCGAAAAACTGTTTTTT. Protein sequence: CASSSLGVGEKLFF. The genes are TRBV5-1 and TRBJ1-4; D call uncertain. In germline, CDR1 is SGHRS, CDR2 YFSETQ. This CDR3 comprises 14 residues. With 5 bases removed from V and 8 bases from J, the gap between germline ends came to 16 bases.

The gene calls are TRBV6-5 and TRBJ1-2; TRBD1 matches at 10 bases. V dropped 7 bases and J dropped 0; count of bases not matched to a gene: 5. CDR3 length equals 15 residues. Germline assignment: CDR1 MNHEY and CDR2 SVGAGI. The CDR3 DNA follows: TGTGCCAGCATGGACAGGGGGACTGCTAACTATGGCTACACCTTC. The encoded protein is CASMDRGTANYGYTF.

DNA for the CDR3: TGTGCCAGCAGCAAAAAACCCCTGATAAGCGGGGGTACCGGGGAGCTGTTTTTT. Translation: CASSKKPLISGGTGELFF. The J gene is TRBJ2-2, the V gene TRBV21-1; the listed D gene, TRBD2, was not tested against the DNA. TRBV21-1 is a recognized pseudogene. The CDR3 loop spans 18 amino acids.

This clone has ten or more counts. The V gene is TRBV28, the J gene TRBJ2-2, with D unresolved. V was trimmed by 11 bases and J by 6 bases, leaving 10 bases between them. Germline CDR1 and CDR2: MDHEN and SYDVKM. The CDR3 extends over 11 amino acids. The CDR3 bases are TGTGCCGGAAGTGGGGCCGGGGAGCTGTTTTTT. Encoded protein: CAGSGAGELFF.

The CDR3 region has the DNA TGTGCCAGCAGCTTAAATGCCAAGGGGCCCTACGAGCAGTACTTC. Its protein is CASSLNAKGPYEQYF. The chain combines TRBV11-2 with TRBJ2-7, with TRBD1 as a possible D gene (5 bases). The CDR3 contains 15 residues. Trimming cost V 2 bases and J 2 bases, with 13 bases left between them. In germline, CDR1 is SGHAT, CDR2 FQNNGV.

This chain connects TRBV5-1 to TRBJ1-6; D unresolved. V dropped 2 bases and J dropped 6 bases, with 3 bases sitting between them. Germline V gives CDR1 SGHRS, CDR2 YFSETQ. The CDR3 consists of 12 residues. CDR3 in DNA: TGCGCCAGCAGCTTTGGTAATTCACCCCTCCACTTT. It codes for CASSFGNSPLHF.

V is TRBV29-1 and J is TRBJ2-5; 7 nucleotides align to TRBD1. The trim removed 7 bases at V and 5 bases at J, leaving 4 bases unmatched. The CDR3 has 11 residues. CDR1 is SQVTM and CDR2 is ANQGSEA in the germline V gene. In DNA form, the CDR3 reads TGCAGCGGCGGACAGGTGGAGACCCAGTACTTC. As protein: CSGGQVETQYF.

This chain connects TRBV18 to TRBJ1-1, with D unclear. The CDR3 runs to 11 residues. The V and J ends lost 3 bases and 8 bases respectively, with 7 bases between them. The germline V gene has CDR1 KGHSH and CDR2 LQKENI. CDR3 nucleotides: TGTGCCAGCTCACCGGCGGAAGAAGCTTTCTTT. It is translated as CASSPAEEAFF.

This clone was observed a single time. The chain recombines TRBV7-2 with TRBJ2-2; unclear D gene. Germline V gene sequence: CDR1 SGHTA, CDR2 FQGNSA. The CDR3 is 13 residues long. V was cut by 8 bases and J by 3 bases, with 10 bases left in between. CDR3 sequence reads: CASCRDYTGELFF. CDR3 DNA sequence: TGTGCCAGCTGCAGAGATTACACCGGGGAGCTGTTTTTT.

The chain joins TRBV4-2 to TRBJ2-3; TRBD2 agrees at 7 bases. The germline V gene has CDR1 LGHNA and CDR2 YNFKEQ. This CDR3 region has 16 residues. The V and J ends lost 0 bases and 3 bases, in that order; junction bases with no gene match: 6. CDR3 sequence reads: CASSQESGAYTDTQYF. In DNA, the CDR3 is TGTGCCAGCAGCCAAGAAAGCGGGGCCTATACAGATACGCAGTATTTT.

This clone was picked up a small number of times. This chain joins TRBV4-2 and TRBJ1-3; tentative D call: TRBD1 (5 bases). Germline V gene sequence: CDR1 LGHNA, CDR2 YNFKEQ. The V and J ends lost 0 bases and 4 bases respectively, with 10 bases between them. This CDR3 is built from 15 residues. The CDR3 here is CASSQDPTAGNTIYF. CDR3 nucleotides: TGTGCCAGCAGCCAAGATCCGACAGCCGGAAACACCATATATTTT.

The chain joins TRBV18 to TRBJ2-1, with 9 bases matching TRBD2. Trimming took 5 bases from V and 4 from J; bases not matched to a gene: 6. CDR3 length: 15 residues. Germline V gene data show CDR1 as KGHSH and CDR2 as LQKENI. The DNA of the CDR3 is TGTGCCAGCTCAGGGAGCGGGGGGCCGTACAATGAGCAGTTCTTC. Translated, it gives CASSGSGGPYNEQFF.

V usage is TRBV18 and J usage is TRBJ2-2; 11 positions agree with TRBD2. The CDR3 has 16 residues. V gave up 6 bases and J gave up 4 bases; unmatched junction bases: 7. The germline V gene encodes CDR1 KGHSH and CDR2 LQKENI. The chain's CDR3 is CASSPASGGITGELFF. For the CDR3, the DNA is TGTGCCAGCTCGCCCGCTAGCGGGGGGATCACCGGGGAGCTGTTTTTT.

This clone was counted only a few times. The J gene is TRBJ2-3, the V gene TRBV6-2 or TRBV6-3; 10 nucleotides line up with TRBD1. Trimming removed 2 bases from V and 3 bases from J; junction bases left unmatched: 8. The CDR3 spans 17 residues. In germline, CDR1 is MNHEY, CDR2 SVGEGT. CDR3 residues: CASSYAPPDRGTDTQYF. The DNA of the CDR3 is TGTGCCAGCAGTTACGCCCCCCCGGACAGGGGGACAGATACGCAGTATTTT.